The following is a TCR beta chain sequence with its context. Its antigen is currently unknown. This entry belongs to a study of blood T cells in healthy people across ages. The CDR3 covers 18 residues. Study-wide findings and caveats: Underestimates were what the diversity estimates from one million T cells were considered to be.

PCR was performed a second time for roughly 7 to 12 cycles using a sample-barcoded 5' primer and a J-beta primer mix. TCRdb reprocessed the 5' RACE reads with MiXCR, giving one entry per CDR3 protein. This sample has 1.5 million to 2 million distinct CDR3 sequences, with around half found just once. The receptor comes from a woman between 40 and 50 years old in good health. The J gene is TRBJ1-5, the V gene TRBV21-1; the tabulated D call, TRBD1, remains unverified against the DNA. TRBV21-1 is deemed a pseudogene. Material: blood. The DNA for the CDR3 is TGTGCCAGCAGCAAAGAAGAAACAACAGGGACGAGCAATCAGCCCCAGCATTTT. This sequence encodes CASSKEETTGTSNQPQHF.